This T cell receptor (beta chain) was captured by sequencing in a study of cytomegalovirus exposure and HLA in healthy donors. Germline values: CDR1 MGHRA, CDR2 YSYEKL. Trimming shortened V by 1 base and J by 3 bases, and 13 bases separated the two germline ends. CDR3 length: 15 amino acids. PCR used 60 Vbeta primers and 13 Jbeta primers. Assay used: immunoSEQ multiplex PCR; TCRdb lists only in-frame clones, some missing. The table has some 160,000 clones, around 77% seen once; the top ten hold 1.5% to 2%. Source material: PBMCs. This clonotype was sampled from a woman younger than 45 in good health and CMV-seronegative. The chain recombines TRBV4-1 with TRBJ2-7; TRBD2 might be the D (6 bases). Here the CDR3 reads CASSQAAGLDYEQYF. For the CDR3, the DNA is TGCGCCAGCAGCCAAGCGGCGGGGCTTGACTACGAGCAGTACTTC.